The TCR beta chain described here comes from a study of cytomegalovirus exposure and HLA in healthy donors. Study-wide context: Approximately 190 million T cells yielded 100 million or so unique TCR beta sequences, as an earlier analysis found.

Germline CDR1 MDHEN, CDR2 SYDVKM. This CDR3 has 12 residues. V shed 5 bases and J shed 6 bases, with 10 bases lying between them. Study conclusions and caveats: Among the CMV-associated chains, three were confirmed in vitro as specific for CMV antigens. Several V segments, TRBV6-2 and TRBV6-3 among them, could not be told apart and were dropped.

60 Vbeta and 13 Jbeta primers were used in PCR. The table came from immunoSEQ multiplex PCR; TCRdb's copy has only in-frame clones and leaves some out. The table lists about 140,000 clones, approximately 57% of them singletons. Worth noting for this clone: The antigen is unknown.

The sequenced sample consisted of PBMCs. The origin of this receptor is a male donor in good health and CMV-seronegative. The chain links TRBV28 to TRBJ1-2; D may be TRBD1 (5 bases). CDR3 residues: CASSPRVDGYTF. In nucleotides, the CDR3 is TGTGCCAGCAGTCCCAGGGTCGATGGCTACACCTTC.